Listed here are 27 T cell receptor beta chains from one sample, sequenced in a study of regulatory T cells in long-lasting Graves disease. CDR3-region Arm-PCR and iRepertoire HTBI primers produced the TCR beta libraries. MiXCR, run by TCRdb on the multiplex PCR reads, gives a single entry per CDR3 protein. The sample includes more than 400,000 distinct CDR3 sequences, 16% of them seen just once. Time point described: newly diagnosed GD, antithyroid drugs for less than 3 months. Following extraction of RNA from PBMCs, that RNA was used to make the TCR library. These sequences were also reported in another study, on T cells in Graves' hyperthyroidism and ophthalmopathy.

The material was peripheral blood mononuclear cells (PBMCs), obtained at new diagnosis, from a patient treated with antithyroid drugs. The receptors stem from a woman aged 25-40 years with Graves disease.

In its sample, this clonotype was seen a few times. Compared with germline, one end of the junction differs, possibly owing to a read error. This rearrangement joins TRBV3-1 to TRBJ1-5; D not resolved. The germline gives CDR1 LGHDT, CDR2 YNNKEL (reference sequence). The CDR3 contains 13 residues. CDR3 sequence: CASSQGNNQPRHF. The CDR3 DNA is TGTGCCAGCAGCCAAGGGAATAATCAGCCCCGGCATTTT.

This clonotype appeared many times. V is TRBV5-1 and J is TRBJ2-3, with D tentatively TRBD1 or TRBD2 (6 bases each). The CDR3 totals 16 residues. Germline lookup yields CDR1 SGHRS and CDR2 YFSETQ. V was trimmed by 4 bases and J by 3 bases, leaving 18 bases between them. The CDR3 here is CASSGGTPAGTDTQYF. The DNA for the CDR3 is TGCGCCAGCAGCGGAGGGACACCTGCTGGGACAGATACGCAGTATTTT.

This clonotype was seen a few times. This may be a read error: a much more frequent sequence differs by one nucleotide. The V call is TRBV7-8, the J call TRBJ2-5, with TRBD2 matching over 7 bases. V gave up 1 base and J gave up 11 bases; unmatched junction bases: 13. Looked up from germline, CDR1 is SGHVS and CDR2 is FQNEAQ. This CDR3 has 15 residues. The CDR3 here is CASSLGRGGYNEQYF. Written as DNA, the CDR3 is TGTGCCAGCAGCTTAGGGAGGGGAGGGTACAATGAGCAGTACTTC.

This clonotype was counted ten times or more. DNA of the CDR3: TGTGCCAGCAGCCAAAATCCCTCGACAGGGATCTTCTCCTACGAGCAGTACTTC. This translates into CASSQNPSTGIFSYEQYF. The rearrangement joins TRBV11-2 to TRBJ2-7, with 7 bases fitting TRBD1. The CDR3 runs to 18 residues. Germline CDR1 reads SGHAT; CDR2 reads FQNNGV. The J segment lost 0 bases and the V segment lost 5 bases, leaving 16 bases of the junction unmatched.

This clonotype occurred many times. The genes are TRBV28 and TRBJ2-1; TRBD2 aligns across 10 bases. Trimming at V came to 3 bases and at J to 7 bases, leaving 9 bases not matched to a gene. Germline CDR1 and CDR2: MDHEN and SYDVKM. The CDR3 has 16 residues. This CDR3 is CASSFRLAGELNEQFF. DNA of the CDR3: TGTGCCAGCAGTTTCCGGCTAGCGGGAGAATTAAATGAGCAGTTCTTC.

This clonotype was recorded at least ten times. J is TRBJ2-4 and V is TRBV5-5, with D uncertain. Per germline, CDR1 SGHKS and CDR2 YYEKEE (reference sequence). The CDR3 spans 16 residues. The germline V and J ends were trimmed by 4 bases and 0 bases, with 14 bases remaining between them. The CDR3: CASSLTGRTAKNIQYF. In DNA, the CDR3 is TGTGCCAGCAGCCTGACCGGACGGACAGCCAAAAACATTCAGTACTTC.

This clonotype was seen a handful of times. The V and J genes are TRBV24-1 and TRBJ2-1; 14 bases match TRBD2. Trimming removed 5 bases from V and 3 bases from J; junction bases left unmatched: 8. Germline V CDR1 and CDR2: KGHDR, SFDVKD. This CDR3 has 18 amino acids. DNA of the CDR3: TGTGCCACCAGTGGGACTAGCGGGAGGCCCCTCCGCTACAATGAGCAGTTCTTC. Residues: CATSGTSGRPLRYNEQFF.

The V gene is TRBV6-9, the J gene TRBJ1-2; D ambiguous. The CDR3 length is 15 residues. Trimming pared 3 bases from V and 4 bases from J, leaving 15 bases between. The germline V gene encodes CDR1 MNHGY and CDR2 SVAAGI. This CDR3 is CASSYVGPLSYGYTF. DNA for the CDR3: TGTGCCAGCAGTTACGTAGGCCCACTGAGCTATGGCTACACCTTC.

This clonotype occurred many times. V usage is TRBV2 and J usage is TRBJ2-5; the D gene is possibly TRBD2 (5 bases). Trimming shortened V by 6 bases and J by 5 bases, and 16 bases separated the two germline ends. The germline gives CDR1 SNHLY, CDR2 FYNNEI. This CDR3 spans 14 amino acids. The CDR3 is CASSYLEGWETQYF. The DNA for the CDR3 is TGTGCCAGCAGCTACCTCGAGGGCTGGGAGACCCAGTACTTC.

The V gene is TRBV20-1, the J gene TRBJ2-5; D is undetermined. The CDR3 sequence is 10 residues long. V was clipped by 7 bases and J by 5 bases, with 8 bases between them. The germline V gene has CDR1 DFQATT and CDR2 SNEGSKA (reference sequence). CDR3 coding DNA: TGCAGTGGGGGTTGGGAGACCCAGTACTTC. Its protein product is CSGGWETQYF.

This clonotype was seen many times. CDR3 nucleotide sequence: TGTGCCAGCAGTTACTCTTTTCTAGCGGGTTCCGATAGCTCCTACAATGAGCAGTTCTTC. It yields the protein CASSYSFLAGSDSSYNEQFF. The genes are TRBV6-9 and TRBJ2-1; TRBD2 matches 8 bases. The length of the CDR3 is 20 residues. Trimming at V came to 3 bases and at J to 0 bases, leaving 16 bases not matched to a gene. Germline CDR1 is MNHGY and CDR2 is SVAAGI.

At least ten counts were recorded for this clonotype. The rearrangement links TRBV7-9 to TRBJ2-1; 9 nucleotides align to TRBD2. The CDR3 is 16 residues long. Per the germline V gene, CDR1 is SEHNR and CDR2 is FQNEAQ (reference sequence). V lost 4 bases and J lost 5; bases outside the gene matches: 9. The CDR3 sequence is CASSSSGAGGDNEQFF. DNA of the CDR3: TGTGCCAGCAGCTCCTCCGGGGCGGGAGGGGACAATGAGCAGTTCTTC. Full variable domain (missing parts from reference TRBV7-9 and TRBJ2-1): DTGVSQNPRHKITKRGQNVTFRCDPISEHNRLYWYRQTLGQGPEFLTYFQNEAQLEKSRLLSDRFSAERPKGSFSTLEIQRTEQGDSAMYLCASSSSGAGGDNEQFFGPGTRLTVL.

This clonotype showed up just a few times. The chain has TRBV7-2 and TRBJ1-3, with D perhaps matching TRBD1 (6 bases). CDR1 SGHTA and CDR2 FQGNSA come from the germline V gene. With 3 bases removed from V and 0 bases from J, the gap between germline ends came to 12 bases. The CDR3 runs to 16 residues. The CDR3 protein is CASSLWGPSSGNTIYF. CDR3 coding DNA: TGTGCCAGCAGCTTGTGGGGGCCCAGCTCTGGAAACACCATATATTTT.

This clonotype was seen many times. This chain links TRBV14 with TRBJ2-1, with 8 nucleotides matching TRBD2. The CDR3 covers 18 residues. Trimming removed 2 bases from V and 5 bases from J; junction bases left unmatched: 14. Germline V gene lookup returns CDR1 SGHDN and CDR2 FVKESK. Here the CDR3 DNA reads TGTGCCAGCAGCCAAAACCCAACCATAGCGGGATCTCACAATGAGCAGTTCTTC. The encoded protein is CASSQNPTIAGSHNEQFF.

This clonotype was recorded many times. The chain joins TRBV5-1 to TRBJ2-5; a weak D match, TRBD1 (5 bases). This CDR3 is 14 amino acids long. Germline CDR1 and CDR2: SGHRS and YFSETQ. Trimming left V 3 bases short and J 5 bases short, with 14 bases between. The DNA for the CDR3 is TGCGCCAGCAGCTCAGCATGGGGCGCGGAGACCCAGTACTTC. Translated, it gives CASSSAWGAETQYF. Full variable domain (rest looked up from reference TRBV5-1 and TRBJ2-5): KAGVTQTPRYLIKTRGQQVTLSCSPISGHRSVSWYQQTPGQGLQFLFEYFSETQRNKGNFPGRFSGRQFSNSRSEMNVSTLELGDSALYLCASSSAWGAETQYFGPGTRLLVL.

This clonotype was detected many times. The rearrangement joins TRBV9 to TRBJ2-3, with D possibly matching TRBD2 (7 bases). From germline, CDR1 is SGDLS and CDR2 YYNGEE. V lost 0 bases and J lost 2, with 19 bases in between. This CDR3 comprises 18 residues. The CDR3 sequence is CASSVGDSGSGDTDTQYF. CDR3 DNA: TGTGCCAGCAGCGTAGGGGATAGCGGGTCAGGGGACACAGATACGCAGTATTTT.

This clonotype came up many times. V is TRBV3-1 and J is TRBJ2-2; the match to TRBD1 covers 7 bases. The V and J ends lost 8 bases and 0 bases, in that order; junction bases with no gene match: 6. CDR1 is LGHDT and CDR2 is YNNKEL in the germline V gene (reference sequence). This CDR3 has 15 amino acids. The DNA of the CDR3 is TGTGCCAGCCGACGGGGACAGTCGAACACCGGGGAGCTGTTTTTT. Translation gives CASRRGQSNTGELFF.

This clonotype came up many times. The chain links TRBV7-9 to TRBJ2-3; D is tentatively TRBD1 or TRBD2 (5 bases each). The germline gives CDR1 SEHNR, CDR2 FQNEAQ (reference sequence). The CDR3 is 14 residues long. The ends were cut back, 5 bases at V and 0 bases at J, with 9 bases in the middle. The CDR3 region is CASSPGRSTDTQYF. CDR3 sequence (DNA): TGTGCCAGCAGCCCGGGACGAAGCACAGATACGCAGTATTTT.

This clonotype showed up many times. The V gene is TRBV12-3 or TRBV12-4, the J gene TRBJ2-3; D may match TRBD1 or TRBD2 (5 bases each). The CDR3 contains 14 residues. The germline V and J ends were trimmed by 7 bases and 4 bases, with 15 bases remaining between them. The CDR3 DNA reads TGTGCCAGCATAATCGGGGCGTCCGCAGATACGCAGTATTTT. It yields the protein CASIIGASADTQYF.

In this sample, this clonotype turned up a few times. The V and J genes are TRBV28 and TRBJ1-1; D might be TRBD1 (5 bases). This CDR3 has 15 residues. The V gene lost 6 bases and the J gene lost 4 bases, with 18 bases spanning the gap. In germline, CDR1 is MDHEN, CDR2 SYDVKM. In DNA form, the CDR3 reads TGTGCCAGCAGATTACTCAGGGCCTTTGGCACTGAAGCTTTCTTT. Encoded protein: CASRLLRAFGTEAFF.

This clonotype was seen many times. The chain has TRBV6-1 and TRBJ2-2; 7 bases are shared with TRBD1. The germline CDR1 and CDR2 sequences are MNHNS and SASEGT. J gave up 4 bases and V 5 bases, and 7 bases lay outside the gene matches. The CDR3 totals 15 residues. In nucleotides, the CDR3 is TGTGCCAGCAGTCTACAGGGGCAGGGCACCGGGGAGCTGTTTTTT. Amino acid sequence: CASSLQGQGTGELFF.

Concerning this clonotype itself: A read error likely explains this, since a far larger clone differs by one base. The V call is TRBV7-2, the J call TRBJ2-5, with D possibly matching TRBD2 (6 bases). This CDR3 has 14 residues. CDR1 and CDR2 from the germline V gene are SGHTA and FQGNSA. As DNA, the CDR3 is TGTGCCAGCACCCTCGGGGGAGCTAAAGAGGCCCAGTACTTC. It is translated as CASTLGGAKEAQYF. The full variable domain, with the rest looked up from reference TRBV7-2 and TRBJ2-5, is GAGVSQSPSNKVTEKGKDVELRCDPISGHTALYWYRQSLGQGLEFLIYFQGNSAPDKSGLPSDRFSAERTGGSVSTLTIQRTQQEDSAVYLCASTLGGAKEAQYFGPGTRLLVL.

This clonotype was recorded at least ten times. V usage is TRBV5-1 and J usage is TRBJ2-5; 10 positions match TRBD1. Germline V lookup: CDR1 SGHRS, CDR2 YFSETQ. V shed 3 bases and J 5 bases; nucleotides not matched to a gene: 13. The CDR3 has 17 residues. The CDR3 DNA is TGCGCCAGCAGCTGGTCCCGATCGGGACAGGGGCAGGAGACCCAGTACTTC. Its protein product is CASSWSRSGQGQETQYF. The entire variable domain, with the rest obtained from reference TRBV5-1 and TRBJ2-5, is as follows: KAGVTQTPRYLIKTRGQQVTLSCSPISGHRSVSWYQQTPGQGLQFLFEYFSETQRNKGNFPGRFSGRQFSNSRSEMNVSTLELGDSALYLCASSWSRSGQGQETQYFGPGTRLLVL.

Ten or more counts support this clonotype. The CDR3 is CAISESTGETQYF. The CDR3 DNA reads TGTGCCATCAGTGAGTCGACGGGGGAGACCCAGTACTTC. The V gene is TRBV10-3, the J gene TRBJ2-5; D is possibly TRBD2 (5 bases). V was pared by 0 bases and J by 5 bases, with 7 bases between. Germline V lookup: CDR1 ENHRY, CDR2 SYGVKD. The CDR3 runs 13 residues.

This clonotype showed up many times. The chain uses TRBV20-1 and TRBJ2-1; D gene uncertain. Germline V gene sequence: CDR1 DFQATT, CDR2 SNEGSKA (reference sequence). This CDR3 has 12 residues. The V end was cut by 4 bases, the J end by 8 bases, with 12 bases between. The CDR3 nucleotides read TGCAGTGCTAAACAGTGGGATGATGAGCAGTTCTTC. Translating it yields CSAKQWDDEQFF.

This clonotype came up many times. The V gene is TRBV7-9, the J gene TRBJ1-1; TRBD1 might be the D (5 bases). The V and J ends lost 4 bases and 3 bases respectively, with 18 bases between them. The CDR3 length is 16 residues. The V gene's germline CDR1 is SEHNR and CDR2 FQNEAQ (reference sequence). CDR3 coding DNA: TGTGCCAGCAGCTCCCCACCGGGACTTCGAGACACTGAAGCTTTCTTT. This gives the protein CASSSPPGLRDTEAFF.

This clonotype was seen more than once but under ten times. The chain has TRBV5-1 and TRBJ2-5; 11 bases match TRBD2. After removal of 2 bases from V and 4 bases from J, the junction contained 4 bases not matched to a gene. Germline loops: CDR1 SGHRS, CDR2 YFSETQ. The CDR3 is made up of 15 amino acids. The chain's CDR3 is CASSFELAGVETQYF. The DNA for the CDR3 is TGCGCCAGCAGCTTCGAACTAGCGGGAGTAGAGACCCAGTACTTC.